This is a list of T cell receptor beta chains from one sample in a study of cytomegalovirus exposure and HLA in healthy donors. Sequencing used immunoSEQ multiplex PCR; TCRdb keeps in-frame clones, though not all of them. The repertoire holds about 220,000 clones, with about 80% as singletons. The sample was PBMCs. These receptors were obtained from a man aged 18 to 30 in good health and CMV-seronegative. The CDR3 runs from the conserved cysteine through the conserved F or W. Fields, in order: J gene, V gene, clone size, D gene, CDR3 length, CDR3 protein, CDR3 DNA. The D gene is left open where the match is weak. Size tells how often a clone was seen (once, few, many) or the class of an expanded clone, and some rows leave it out.

>TRBJ2-7|TRBV7-9|.|.|16
CASSLDLLAPTYEQYF
TGTGCCAGCAGCTTAGATCTCCTAGCGCCCACCTACGAGCAGTACTTC
>TRBJ1-6|TRBV10-2|.|.|16
CASSGFGGGGDSPLHF
TGCGCCAGCAGCGGGTTCGGGGGGGGAGGTGATTCACCCCTCCACTTT
>TRBJ2-3|TRBV6-4|few|.|13
CASSDAGTDTQYF
TGTGCCAGCAGTGACGCGGGCACAGATACGCAGTATTTT
>TRBJ1-2|TRBV6-1|.|.|13
CASSEGGGLGYTF
TGTGCCAGCAGTGAAGGGGGGGGGCTCGGCTACACCTTC
>TRBJ1-1|TRBV15|.|TRBD1|14
CATRPDRQNTEAFF
TGTGCCACCAGGCCGGACAGGCAGAACACTGAAGCTTTCTTT
>TRBJ2-7|TRBV7-9|.|TRBD2|14
CASSSGTSGSEQYF
TGTGCCAGCAGCTCGGGGACTAGCGGGAGCGAGCAGTACTTC
>TRBJ1-2|TRBV5-1|.|TRBD1|16
CASSLIGTGILYGYTF
TGCGCCAGCAGCTTGATCGGGACAGGAATACTCTATGGCTACACCTTC
>TRBJ1-6|TRBV7-3|.|TRBD1|13
CASSARQGSPLHF
TGTGCCAGCAGCGCACGACAGGGTTCACCCCTCCACTTT
>TRBJ2-7|TRBV28|.|.|12
CASSPKIYEQYF
TGTGCCAGCAGTCCCAAAATCTACGAGCAGTACTTC
>TRBJ2-7|TRBV30|few|TRBD1|15
CAWSLTGGLGYEQYF
TGTGCCTGGAGCCTCACAGGGGGCCTCGGCTACGAGCAGTACTTC